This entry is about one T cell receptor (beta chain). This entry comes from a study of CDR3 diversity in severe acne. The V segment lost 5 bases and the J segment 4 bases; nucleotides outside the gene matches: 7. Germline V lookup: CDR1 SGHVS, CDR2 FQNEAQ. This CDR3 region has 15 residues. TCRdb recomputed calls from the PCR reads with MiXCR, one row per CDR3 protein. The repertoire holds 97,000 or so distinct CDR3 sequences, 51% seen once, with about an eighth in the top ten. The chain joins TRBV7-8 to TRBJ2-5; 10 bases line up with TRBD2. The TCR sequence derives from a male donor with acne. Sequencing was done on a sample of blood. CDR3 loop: CASSRGTSAGETQYF. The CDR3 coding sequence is TGTGCCAGCAGCCGAGGGACTAGCGCCGGAGAGACCCAGTACTTC.